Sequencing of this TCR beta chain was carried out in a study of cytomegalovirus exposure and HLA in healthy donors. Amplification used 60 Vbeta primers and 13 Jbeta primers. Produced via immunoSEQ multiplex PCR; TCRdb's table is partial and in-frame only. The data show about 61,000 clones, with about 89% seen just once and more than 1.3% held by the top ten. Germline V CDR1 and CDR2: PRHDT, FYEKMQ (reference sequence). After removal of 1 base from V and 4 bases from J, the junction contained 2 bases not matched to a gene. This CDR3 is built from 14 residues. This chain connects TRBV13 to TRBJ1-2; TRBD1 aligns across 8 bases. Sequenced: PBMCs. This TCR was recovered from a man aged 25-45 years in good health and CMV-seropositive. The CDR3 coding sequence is TGTGCCAGCAGCTTAGCGGACAGGGTCTATGGCTACACCTTC. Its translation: CASSLADRVYGYTF.